The source of this TCR beta chain is a study of blood T cell repertoires in COVID-19 (dated by TCRdb to about 2020). Study-wide context: The collaborator samples originated in the United States, Italy and Spain and spanned the acute and convalescent phases of COVID-19. The prospective study material was composed of cDNA or gDNA derived from T cells, B-cell-depleted T cells, or PBMCs. The dataset comprised deeply sampled blood TCRbeta repertoires from subjects exposed to, actively infected with, or recovered from COVID-19. A freely available public database, intended as a resource for researchers studying the immune response to SARS-CoV-2, is where the repertoires were released. Samples came from the ongoing ImmuneRACE study (first 160 participants) plus 1,254 subjects from 6 global collaborators. Sample metadata almost always included a de-identified subject ID, COVID-19 status, age in years and sex. HLA class I and class II types, where available, came from metadata supplied by the sample provider rather than from assay-based typing.

General conclusions and limits of the study: How much clinical and demographic metadata was included differed by source and by participant, and the metadata was provided uncurated.

TCRbeta CDR3 regions were amplified from genomic DNA using the immunoSEQ Assay, a bias-controlled multiplex PCR. As for how the authors treated the data: The number of nucleated cells in each sample was estimated from the amplification of reference gene primers within the assay. To quantify the absolute abundance of each unique TCRbeta CDR3 rearrangement, sequence reads were collapsed and filtered. For each sample, productive Simpson clonality was calculated by taking the square root of Simpson's diversity index across productive rearrangements. The clones in this table, taken by TCRdb from immuneACCESS, are in-frame only. Not every clone is retained; where verified, under half of the shortfall comes from an unresolved V gene, and the cause of the rest is unknown. V and J calls and clone size follow that table, whereas D and trimming were derived from the DNA. The sample table shows approximately 450,000 clones, and around 88% are seen once. The ten largest clones represent roughly 4% of the sample.

From a lookup of the germline V gene, CDR1 and CDR2 are SGHRS and YFSETQ. After removal of 2 bases from V and 2 bases from J, the junction retains 4 bases not matched to a gene. The CDR3, cysteine through phenylalanine, is 15 amino acids long. Only CDR3 DNA is held: 45 bases, read in frame from base 1. Collaborating institutions collected whole blood in K2EDTA tubes following their own protocols. For TCRbeta analysis, collaborators shipped samples as frozen whole blood, isolated PBMCs, or DNA extracted from either of those sample types. A remark on this clone: Its antigen target is currently unknown. No much larger clone exists at a distance of one base, and base qualities are not known.

The sequenced material came from peripheral blood. The receptor's source is a woman between 25 and 40 years old with acute or convalescent COVID-19. The V and J segments used are TRBV5-1 and TRBJ2-5, with 9 bases matching TRBD2. The DNA sequence is TGCGCCAGCAGCTTCCAGCGGGGGGTTCAAGAGACCCAGTACTTC. Translated, this is CASSFQRGVQETQYF.